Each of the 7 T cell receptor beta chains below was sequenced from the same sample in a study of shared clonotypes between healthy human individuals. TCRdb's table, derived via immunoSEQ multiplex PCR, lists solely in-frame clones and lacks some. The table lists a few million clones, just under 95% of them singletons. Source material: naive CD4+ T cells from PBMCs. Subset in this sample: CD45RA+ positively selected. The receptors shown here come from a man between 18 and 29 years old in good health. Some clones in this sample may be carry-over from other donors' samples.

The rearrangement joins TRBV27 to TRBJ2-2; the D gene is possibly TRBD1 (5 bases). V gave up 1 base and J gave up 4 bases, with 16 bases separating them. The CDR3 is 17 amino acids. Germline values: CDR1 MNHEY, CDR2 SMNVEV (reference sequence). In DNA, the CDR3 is TGTGCCAGCAGTTTATTCTCCCAGGGATTTTTCACCGGGGAGCTGTTTTTT. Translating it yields CASSLFSQGFFTGELFF.

The CDR3 spells CASSSIPGGPSYGYTF. DNA of the CDR3: TGTGCCAGCAGCTCAATCCCAGGGGGCCCCAGCTATGGCTACACCTTC. The rearrangement links TRBV7-2 to TRBJ1-2; TRBD1 matches at 8 bases. In germline, CDR1 is SGHTA, CDR2 FQGNSA. V gave up 4 bases and J gave up 4 bases; unmatched junction bases: 11. CDR3 size: 16 residues.

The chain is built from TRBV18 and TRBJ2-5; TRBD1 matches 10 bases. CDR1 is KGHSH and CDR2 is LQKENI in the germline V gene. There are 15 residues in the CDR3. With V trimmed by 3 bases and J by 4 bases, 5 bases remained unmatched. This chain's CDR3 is CASSPGTGDGETQYF. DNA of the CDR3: TGTGCCAGCTCACCTGGGACAGGGGATGGAGAGACCCAGTACTTC.

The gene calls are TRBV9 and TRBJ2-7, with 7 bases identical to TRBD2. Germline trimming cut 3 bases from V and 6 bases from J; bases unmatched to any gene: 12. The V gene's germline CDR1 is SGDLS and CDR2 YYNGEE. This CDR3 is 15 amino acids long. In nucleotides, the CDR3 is TGTGCCAGCAGCGGGCGGGAGCACATCCTCGGCGAGCAGTACTTC. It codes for CASSGREHILGEQYF. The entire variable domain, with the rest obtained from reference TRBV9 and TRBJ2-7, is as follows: DSGVTQTPKHLITATGQRVTLRCSPRSGDLSVYWYQQSLDQGLQFLIQYYNGEERAKGNILERFSAQQFPDLHSELNLSSLELGDSALYFCASSGREHILGEQYFGPGTRLTVT.

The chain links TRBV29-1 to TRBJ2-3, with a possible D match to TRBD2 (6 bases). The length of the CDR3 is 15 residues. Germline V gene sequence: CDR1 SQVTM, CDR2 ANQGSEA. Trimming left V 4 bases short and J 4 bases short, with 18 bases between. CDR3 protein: CSVAQISGGSDTQYF. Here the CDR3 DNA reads TGCAGCGTTGCACAGATTAGCGGAGGTTCAGATACGCAGTATTTT.

The DNA of the CDR3 is TGTGCCAGCAGTTTCGATCGTTCCCTGGGGCCCCAGCATTTT. Amino acid sequence: CASSFDRSLGPQHF. This chain connects TRBV28 to TRBJ1-5; D remains unclear. Between the trimmed V and J ends, which lost 3 bases and 9 bases, there was a span of 15 bases. CDR3 size: 14 residues. Germline CDR1 is MDHEN and CDR2 is SYDVKM. Filled out from reference TRBV28 and TRBJ1-5, the complete variable domain reads DVKVTQSSRYLVKRTGEKVFLECVQDMDHENMFWYRQDPGLGLRLIYFSYDVKMKEKGDIPEGYSVSREKKERFSLILESASTNQTSMYLCASSFDRSLGPQHFGDGTRLSIL.

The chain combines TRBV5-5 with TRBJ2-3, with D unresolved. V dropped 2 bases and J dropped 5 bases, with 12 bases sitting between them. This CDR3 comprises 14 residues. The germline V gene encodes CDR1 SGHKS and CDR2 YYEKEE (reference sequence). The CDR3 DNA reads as TGTGCCAGCAGCTTAGCCGATTACAAAGATACGCAGTATTTT. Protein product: CASSLADYKDTQYF.